This TCR beta chain was retrieved from a study of T cell repertoires in cytomegalovirus infection. TCRdb ran MiXCR on the reads and lists one entry per CDR3 protein. Among around 450,000 distinct CDR3 sequences listed, around 32% were seen once. Germline V CDR1 and CDR2: SGHNT, YYREEE (reference sequence). This CDR3 spans 15 amino acids. V shed 0 bases and J shed 4 bases, with 12 bases lying between them. V usage is TRBV5-4 and J usage is TRBJ2-3; the D is unclear. Sequencing was carried out using PBMCs. The receptor's source is a human donor in good health (CMV status not recorded). Some clones in this sample may be carry-over from other donors' samples. The CDR3 protein is CASSLGLRKADTQYF. CDR3 coding DNA: TGTGCCAGCAGCTTGGGCCTAAGGAAGGCAGATACGCAGTATTTT.